The rows below give T cell receptor beta chains drawn from one sample of a study of early T cells in non-severe SARS-CoV-2 infection. TCRdb fed the 5' RACE reads into MiXCR, producing one record per CDR3 protein. The repertoire has about 99,000 distinct CDR3 sequences, roughly 17% of them found once; the top ten carry roughly 1.2%. Input material: whole blood. These receptors were obtained from an adult who was a healthcare worker with PCR-confirmed SARS-CoV-2 infection or an uninfected control (not recorded which). Each CDR3 is given with its conserved first and last residue. A D gene is named only where the DNA matches it firmly. Clone size is stated in some rows and not others, as once, few, many or a class when expanded.

V,J,D,size,DNA,CDR3
TRBV7-2,TRBJ1-5,NA,few,TGTGCCAGCAGCTTAGTGGGTCCAGGCCAGCCCCAGCATTTT,CASSLVGPGQPQHF
TRBV6-6,TRBJ1-4,NA,few,TGTGCCAGCAGCCCCGCGGTTACAACTAATGAAAAACTGTTTTTT,CASSPAVTTNEKLFF
TRBV6-2/TRBV6-3,TRBJ2-1,NA,NA,TGTGCCAGCAGCCGTTCTCAAAGGGCCCTCTCCTACAATGAGCAGTTCTTC,CASSRSQRALSYNEQFF
TRBV7-2,TRBJ2-3,NA,NA,TGTGCCAGCAGCTTGTGGAGGCCCCTATCCACAGATACGCAGTATTTT,CASSLWRPLSTDTQYF
TRBV2,TRBJ1-1,NA,few,TGTGCCAGCAGTGAAGCGGGCGGGGGCGCAAACACTGAAGCTTTCTTT,CASSEAGGGANTEAFF
TRBV28,TRBJ1-2,NA,NA,TGTGCCAGCAGTTTCAACGCAGACCATGGCTACACCTTC,CASSFNADHGYTF
TRBV20-1,TRBJ2-3,NA,NA,TGCAGTGCTAGGGGCCCGCGGGGCCGTGGAGATACGCAGTATTTT,CSARGPRGRGDTQYF
TRBV20-1,TRBJ1-6,TRBD1,NA,TGCAGTGCCAGACAGGGGGCGAAGAGGTCCTATAATTCACCCCTCCACTTT,CSARQGAKRSYNSPLHF
TRBV2,TRBJ2-5,TRBD2,NA,TGTGCCAGCAATGCCGGGACTAGCTATGTGACCCAGTACTTC,CASNAGTSYVTQYF
TRBV19,TRBJ2-7,NA,NA,TGTGCCAGTAGTATTGCGTCCTCCTACGAGCAGTACTTC,CASSIASSYEQYF
TRBV4-3,TRBJ2-5,NA,NA,TGCGCCAGCAGCAACTTCCAGGGGGGAGAGACCCAGTACTTC,CASSNFQGGETQYF
TRBV29-1,TRBJ2-3,TRBD1,few,TGCAGCGCCGTGGGAGCAGGGGGTAGGACAGATACGCAGTATTTT,CSAVGAGGRTDTQYF
TRBV29-1,TRBJ1-1,TRBD1,NA,TGCAGCGTCTTATATGAGGGGGACAGGTTGGAAGCTTTCTTT,CSVLYEGDRLEAFF
TRBV10-2,TRBJ1-2,TRBD1,few,TGCGCCAGCAGCATGAACCGGGACAGCAGGGTTAGCTACACCTTC,CASSMNRDSRVSYTF
TRBV12-5,TRBJ2-1,TRBD2,NA,TGTGCTAGTGGTTTGGTAGGGGGACTAGCCAACAATGAGCAGTTCTTC,CASGLVGGLANNEQFF
TRBV20-1,TRBJ2-7,TRBD2,NA,TGCAGTGCTAGTGTCCGGACTAGTCTTTACGAGCAGTACTTC,CSASVRTSLYEQYF
TRBV30,TRBJ1-3,TRBD1,few,TGTGCCTGGAGTCTCTCAGGGGGCTTGAACACCATATATTTT,CAWSLSGGLNTIYF
TRBV19,TRBJ2-7,NA,NA,TGTGCCAGTAGCCCAAGGGAAGGAATCGGTTACGAGCAGTACTTC,CASSPREGIGYEQYF
TRBV6-2/TRBV6-3,TRBJ2-1,TRBD2,few,TGTGCCAGCAGTCCGGGACTAGCGGGAGCTACTGAGCAGTTCTTC,CASSPGLAGATEQFF
TRBV5-1,TRBJ2-1,NA,NA,TGCGCCAGCAGCTTGGGTGCGGGACGGATCGACAATGAGCAGTTCTTC,CASSLGAGRIDNEQFF
TRBV12-3/TRBV12-4,TRBJ2-7,TRBD1,many,TGTGCCAGCAGTCCTCAGGGGGCAAGCTCCTACGAGCAGTACTTC,CASSPQGASSYEQYF
TRBV2,TRBJ2-3,TRBD2,few,TGTGCCAGCAGAGGACTAGCGGTTAGCACAGATACGCAGTATTTT,CASRGLAVSTDTQYF
TRBV29-1,TRBJ2-3,NA,NA,TGCAGCGTTGAAGACCAGGACAGTGCGGATACGCAGTATTTT,CSVEDQDSADTQYF
TRBV7-6,TRBJ2-1,TRBD2,few,TGTGCCAGCAGCTTAGACCCTAGCGGGAACAATGAGCAGTTCTTC,CASSLDPSGNNEQFF
TRBV20-1,TRBJ2-7,NA,NA,TGCAGTGCTAAGAGGGTTTACGAGCAGTACTTC,CSAKRVYEQYF
TRBV20-1,TRBJ2-5,TRBD1,few,TGCAGTGCTAGAGATCTACAGGGGGCGTTGGATCAAGAGACCCAGTACTTC,CSARDLQGALDQETQYF
TRBV9,TRBJ2-7,NA,NA,TGTGCCAGCAGCGTAGAATCCGGACGGGGAGAGGGCGAGCAGTACTTC,CASSVESGRGEGEQYF
TRBV10-3,TRBJ2-1,TRBD1,NA,TGTGCCACCTCAGACAGGGTCGGAAATGAGCAGTTCTTC,CATSDRVGNEQFF
TRBV20-1,TRBJ1-4,TRBD1,NA,TGCAGTGCTACCCGACAGGGCACGACTTCAACTAATGAAAAACTGTTTTTT,CSATRQGTTSTNEKLFF
TRBV27,TRBJ1-5,NA,few,TGTGCCAGCAGCAGGGGATTCAATCAGCCCCAGCATTTT,CASSRGFNQPQHF
TRBV7-2,TRBJ2-3,NA,NA,TGTGCCAGCAGCTTAGGGCTGGCCTTCCCAGATACGCAGTATTTT,CASSLGLAFPDTQYF
TRBV28,TRBJ2-7,TRBD1,NA,TGTGCCAGCAGCCGGGACAGAAACTACGAGCAGTACTTC,CASSRDRNYEQYF
TRBV7-9,TRBJ2-7,NA,few,TGTGCCAGCAGCTCGGTCGCCAGCGAGTCCTACGAGCAGTACTTC,CASSSVASESYEQYF
TRBV7-2,TRBJ2-3,TRBD2,NA,TGTGCCAGCAGCTTAACAATTCAAGGGGCGGGGGCAGATACGCAGTATTTT,CASSLTIQGAGADTQYF
TRBV7-9,TRBJ1-4,TRBD1,few,TGTGCCAGCAGCTTAGACAGGGGACCGGGAAAACTGTTTTTT,CASSLDRGPGKLFF